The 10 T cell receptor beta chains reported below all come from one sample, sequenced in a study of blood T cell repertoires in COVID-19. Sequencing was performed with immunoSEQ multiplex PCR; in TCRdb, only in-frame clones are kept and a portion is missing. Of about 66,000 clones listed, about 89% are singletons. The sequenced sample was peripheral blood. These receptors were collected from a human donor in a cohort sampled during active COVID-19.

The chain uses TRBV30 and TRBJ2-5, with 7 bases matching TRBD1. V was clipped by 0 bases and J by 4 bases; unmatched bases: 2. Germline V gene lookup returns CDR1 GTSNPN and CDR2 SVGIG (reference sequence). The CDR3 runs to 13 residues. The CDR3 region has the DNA TGTGCCTGGAGTGTAGGGGGCCGAGAGACCCAGTACTTC. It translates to CAWSVGGRETQYF.

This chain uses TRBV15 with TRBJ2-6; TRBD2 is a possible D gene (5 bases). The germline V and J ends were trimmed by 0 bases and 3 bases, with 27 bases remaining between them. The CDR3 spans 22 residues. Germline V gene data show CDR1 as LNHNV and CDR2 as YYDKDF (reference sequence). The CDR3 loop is CATSREVATELGLLGGANVLTF. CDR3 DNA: TGTGCCACCAGCAGAGAGGTCGCGACGGAACTAGGTCTCCTAGGTGGGGCCAACGTCCTGACTTTC.

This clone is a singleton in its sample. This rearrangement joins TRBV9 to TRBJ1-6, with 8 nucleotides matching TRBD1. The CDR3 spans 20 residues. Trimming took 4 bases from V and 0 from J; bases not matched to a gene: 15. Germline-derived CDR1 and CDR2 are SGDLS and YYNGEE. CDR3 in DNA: TGTGCCAGCAGCCCAAAAGCGCCGGGACAGGAGAGCTCCTATAATTCACCCCTCCACTTT. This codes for CASSPKAPGQESSYNSPLHF.

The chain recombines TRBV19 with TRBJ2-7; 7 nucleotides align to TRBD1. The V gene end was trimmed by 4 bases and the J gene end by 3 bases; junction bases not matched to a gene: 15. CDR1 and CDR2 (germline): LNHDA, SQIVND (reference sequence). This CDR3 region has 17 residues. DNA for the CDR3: TGTGCCAGTAGTACCCTAGGGGGCGCGACGTCAAGCTACGAGCAGTACTTC. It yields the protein CASSTLGGATSSYEQYF. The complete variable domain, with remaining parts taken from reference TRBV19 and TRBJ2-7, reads DGGITQSPKYLFRKEGQNVTLSCEQNLNHDAMYWYRQDPGQGLRLIYYSQIVNDFQKGDIAEGYSVSREKKESFPLTVTSAQKNPTAFYLCASSTLGGATSSYEQYFGPGTRLTVT.

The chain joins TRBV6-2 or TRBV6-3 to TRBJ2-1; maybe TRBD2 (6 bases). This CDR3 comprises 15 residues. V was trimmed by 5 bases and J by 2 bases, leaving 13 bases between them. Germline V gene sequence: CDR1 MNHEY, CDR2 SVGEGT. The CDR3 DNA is TGTGCCAGCAGTAACGGCGGGGCTGCCTACAATGAGCAGTTCTTC. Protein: CASSNGGAAYNEQFF.

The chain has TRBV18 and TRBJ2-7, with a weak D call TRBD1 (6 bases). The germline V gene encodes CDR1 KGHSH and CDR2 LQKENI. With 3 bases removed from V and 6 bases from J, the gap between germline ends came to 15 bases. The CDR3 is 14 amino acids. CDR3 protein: CASSPTGSDREQYF. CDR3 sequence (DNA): TGTGCCAGCTCACCGACAGGCTCGGATCGCGAGCAGTACTTC.

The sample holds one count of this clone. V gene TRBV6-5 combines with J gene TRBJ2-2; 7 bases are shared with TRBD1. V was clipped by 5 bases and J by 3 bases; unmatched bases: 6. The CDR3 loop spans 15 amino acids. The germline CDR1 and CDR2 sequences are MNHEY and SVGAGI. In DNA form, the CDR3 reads TGTGCCAGCAGTATGACAGGGTCGTACACCGGGGAGCTGTTTTTT. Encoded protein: CASSMTGSYTGELFF.

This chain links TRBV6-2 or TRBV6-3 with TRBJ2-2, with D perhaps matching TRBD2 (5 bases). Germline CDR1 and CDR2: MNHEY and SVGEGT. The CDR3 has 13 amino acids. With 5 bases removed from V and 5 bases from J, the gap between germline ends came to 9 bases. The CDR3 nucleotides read TGTGCCAGCAGTCGGACTTATACCGGGGAGCTGTTTTTT. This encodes CASSRTYTGELFF.

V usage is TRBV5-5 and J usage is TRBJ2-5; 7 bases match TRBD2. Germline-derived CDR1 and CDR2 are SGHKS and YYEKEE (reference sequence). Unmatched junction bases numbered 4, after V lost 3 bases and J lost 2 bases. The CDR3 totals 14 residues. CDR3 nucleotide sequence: TGTGCCAGCAGCTCGATGGGGGGGCAAGAGACCCAGTACTTC. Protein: CASSSMGGQETQYF.

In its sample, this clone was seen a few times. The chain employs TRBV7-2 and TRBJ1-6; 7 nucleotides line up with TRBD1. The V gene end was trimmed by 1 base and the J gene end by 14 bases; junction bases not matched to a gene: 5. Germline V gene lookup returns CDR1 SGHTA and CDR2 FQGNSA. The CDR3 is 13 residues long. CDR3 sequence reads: CASSLERGRALHF. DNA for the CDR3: TGTGCCAGCAGCTTAGAGAGGGGGCGAGCCCTCCACTTT.